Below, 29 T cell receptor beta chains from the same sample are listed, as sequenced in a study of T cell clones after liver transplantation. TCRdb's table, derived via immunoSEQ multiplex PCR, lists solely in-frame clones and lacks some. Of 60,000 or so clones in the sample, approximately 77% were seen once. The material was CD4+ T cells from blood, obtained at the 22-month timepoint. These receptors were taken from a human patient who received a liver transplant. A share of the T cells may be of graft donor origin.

CDR3 in amino acids: CAWSSGNTGNTIYF. In nucleotides, the CDR3 is TGTGCCTGGAGTTCGGGGAATACTGGAAACACCATATATTTT. The chain is built from TRBV30 and TRBJ1-3; D call uncertain. V lost 2 bases, J lost 2 bases, and 10 bases lay in between. The length of the CDR3 is 14 residues. CDR1 and CDR2 (germline): GTSNPN, SVGIG (reference sequence).

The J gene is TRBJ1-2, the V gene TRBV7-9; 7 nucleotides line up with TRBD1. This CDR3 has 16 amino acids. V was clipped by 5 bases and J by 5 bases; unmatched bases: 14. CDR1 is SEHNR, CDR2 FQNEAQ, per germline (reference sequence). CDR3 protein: CASSRQTPGTEYGYTF. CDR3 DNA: TGTGCCAGCAGCCGCCAAACCCCCGGGACAGAATATGGCTACACCTTC. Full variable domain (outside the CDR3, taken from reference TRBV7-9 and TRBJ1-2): DTGVSQNPRHKITKRGQNVTFRCDPISEHNRLYWYRQTLGQGPEFLTYFQNEAQLEKSRLLSDRFSAERPKGSFSTLEIQRTEQGDSAMYLCASSRQTPGTEYGYTFGSGTRLTVV.

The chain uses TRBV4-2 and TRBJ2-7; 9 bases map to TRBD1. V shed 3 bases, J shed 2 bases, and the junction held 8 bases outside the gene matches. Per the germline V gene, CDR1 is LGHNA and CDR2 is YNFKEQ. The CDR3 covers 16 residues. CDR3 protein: CASSQATGGDTYEQYF. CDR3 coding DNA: TGTGCCAGCAGCCAGGCTACAGGGGGCGATACCTACGAGCAGTACTTC.

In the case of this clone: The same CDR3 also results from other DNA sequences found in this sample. As DNA, the CDR3 is TGTGCCAGCAGTGAACTGCCGAACACTGAAGCTTTCTTT. Amino acids: CASSELPNTEAFF. V gene TRBV2 combines with J gene TRBJ1-1; D gene uncertain. Trimming removed 2 bases from V and 1 base from J, with 5 bases in between. The V gene's germline CDR1 is SNHLY and CDR2 FYNNEI. The CDR3 is 13 amino acids.

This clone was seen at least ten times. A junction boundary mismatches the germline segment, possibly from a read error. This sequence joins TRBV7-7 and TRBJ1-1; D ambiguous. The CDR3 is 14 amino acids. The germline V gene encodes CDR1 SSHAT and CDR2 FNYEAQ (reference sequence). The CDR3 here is CASSWAGENTEAFF. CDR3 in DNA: TGTGCTAGCAGCTGGGCTGGGGAGAACACTGAAGCTTTCTTT.

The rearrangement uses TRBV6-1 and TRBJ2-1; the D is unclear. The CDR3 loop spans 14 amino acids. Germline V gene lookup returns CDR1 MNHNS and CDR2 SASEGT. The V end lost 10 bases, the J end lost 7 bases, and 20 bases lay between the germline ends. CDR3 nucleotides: TGTGCCACAAACTCCGACGGTGATGGGAATGAGCAGTTCTTC. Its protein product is CATNSDGDGNEQFF.

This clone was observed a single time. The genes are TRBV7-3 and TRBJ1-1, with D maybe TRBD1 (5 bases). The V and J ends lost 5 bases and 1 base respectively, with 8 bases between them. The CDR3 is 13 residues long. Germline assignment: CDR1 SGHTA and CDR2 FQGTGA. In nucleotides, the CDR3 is TGTGCCAGCAGCCGGGACGAGAACACTGAAGCTTTCTTT. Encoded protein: CASSRDENTEAFF.

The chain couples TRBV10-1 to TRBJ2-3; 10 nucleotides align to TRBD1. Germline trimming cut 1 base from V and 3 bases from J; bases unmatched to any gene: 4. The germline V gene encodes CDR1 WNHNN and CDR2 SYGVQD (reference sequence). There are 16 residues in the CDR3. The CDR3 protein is CASSEWGQGRTDTQYF. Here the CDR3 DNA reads TGCGCCAGCAGTGAGTGGGGACAGGGGCGAACAGATACGCAGTATTTT.

The CDR3 protein is CASSLKRNYGYTF. CDR3 sequence (DNA): TGTGCCAGCAGTTTGAAGAGAAACTATGGCTACACCTTC. The rearrangement links TRBV27 to TRBJ1-2; D call uncertain. The germline V gene encodes CDR1 MNHEY and CDR2 SMNVEV (reference sequence). V shed 3 bases and J shed 2 bases, with 7 bases lying between them. The CDR3 is 13 residues long.

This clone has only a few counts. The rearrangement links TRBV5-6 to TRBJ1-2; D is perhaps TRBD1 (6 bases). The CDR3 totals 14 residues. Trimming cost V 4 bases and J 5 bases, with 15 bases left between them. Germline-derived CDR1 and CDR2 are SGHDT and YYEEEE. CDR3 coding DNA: TGTGCCAGCAGCCCGACAGGTACTGGGTATGGCTACACCTTC. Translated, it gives CASSPTGTGYGYTF. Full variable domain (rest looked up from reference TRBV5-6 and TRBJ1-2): DAGVTQSPTHLIKTRGQQVTLRCSPKSGHDTVSWYQQALGQGPQFIFQYYEEEERQRGNFPDRFSGHQFPNYSSELNVNALLLGDSALYLCASSPTGTGYGYTFGSGTRLTVV.

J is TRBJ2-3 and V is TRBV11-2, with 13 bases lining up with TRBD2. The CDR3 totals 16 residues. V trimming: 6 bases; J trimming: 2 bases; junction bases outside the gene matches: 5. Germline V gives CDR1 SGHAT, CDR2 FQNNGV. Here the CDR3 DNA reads TGTGCCAGCAGTCCGGGACTAGCGGGGTACACAGATACGCAGTATTTT. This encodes CASSPGLAGYTDTQYF.

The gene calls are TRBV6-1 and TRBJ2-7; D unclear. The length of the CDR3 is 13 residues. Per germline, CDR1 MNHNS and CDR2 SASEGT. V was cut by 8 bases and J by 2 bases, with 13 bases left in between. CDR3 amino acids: CASDPDATYEQYF. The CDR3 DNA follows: TGTGCCAGCGACCCGGACGCAACCTACGAGCAGTACTTC.

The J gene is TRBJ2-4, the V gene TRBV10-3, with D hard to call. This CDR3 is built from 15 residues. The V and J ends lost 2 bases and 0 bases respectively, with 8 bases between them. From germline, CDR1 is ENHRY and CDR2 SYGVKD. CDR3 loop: CAISEDRLAKNIQYF. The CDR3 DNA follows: TGTGCCATCAGTGAGGACCGTTTAGCCAAAAACATTCAGTACTTC.

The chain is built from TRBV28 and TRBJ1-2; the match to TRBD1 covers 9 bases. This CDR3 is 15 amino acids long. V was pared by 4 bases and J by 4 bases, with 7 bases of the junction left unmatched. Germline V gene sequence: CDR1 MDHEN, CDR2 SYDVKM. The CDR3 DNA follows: TGTGCCAGCAGTTCGGGACAGGGCATGGGCTATGGCTACACCTTC. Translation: CASSSGQGMGYGYTF.

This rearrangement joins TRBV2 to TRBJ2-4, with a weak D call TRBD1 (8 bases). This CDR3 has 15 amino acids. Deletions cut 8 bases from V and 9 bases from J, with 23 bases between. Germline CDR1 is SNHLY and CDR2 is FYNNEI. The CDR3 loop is CASDLTGGGDSIQYF. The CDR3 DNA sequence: TGTGCCAGCGACCTAACAGGGGGGGGAGATAGCATTCAGTACTTC.

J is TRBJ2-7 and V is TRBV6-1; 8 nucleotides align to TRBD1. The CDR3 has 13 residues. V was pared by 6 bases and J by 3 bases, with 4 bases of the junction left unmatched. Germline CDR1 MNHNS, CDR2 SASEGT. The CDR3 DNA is TGTGCCAGCAGGAAAGGACAGGGCTACGAGCAGTACTTC. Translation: CASRKGQGYEQYF.

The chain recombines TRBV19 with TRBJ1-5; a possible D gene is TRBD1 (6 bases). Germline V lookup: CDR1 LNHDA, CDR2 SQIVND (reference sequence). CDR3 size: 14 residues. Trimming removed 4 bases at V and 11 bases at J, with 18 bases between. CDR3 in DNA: TGTGCCAGTAGTACCCGGACGGGGAGGGGGGCCCAGCATTTT. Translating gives CASSTRTGRGAQHF.

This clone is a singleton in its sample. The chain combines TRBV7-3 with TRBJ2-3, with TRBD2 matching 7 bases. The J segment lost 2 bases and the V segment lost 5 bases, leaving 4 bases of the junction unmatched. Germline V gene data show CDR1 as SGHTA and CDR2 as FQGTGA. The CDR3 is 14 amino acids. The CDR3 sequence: CASSRGGPTDTQYF. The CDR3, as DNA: TGTGCCAGCAGCCGGGGAGGGCCCACAGATACGCAGTATTTT. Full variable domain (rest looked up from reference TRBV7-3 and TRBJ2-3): GAGVSQTPSNKVTEKGKYVELRCDPISGHTALYWYRQSLGQGPEFLIYFQGTGAADDSGLPNDRFFAVRPEGSVSTLKIQRTERGDSAVYLCASSRGGPTDTQYFGPGTRLTVL.

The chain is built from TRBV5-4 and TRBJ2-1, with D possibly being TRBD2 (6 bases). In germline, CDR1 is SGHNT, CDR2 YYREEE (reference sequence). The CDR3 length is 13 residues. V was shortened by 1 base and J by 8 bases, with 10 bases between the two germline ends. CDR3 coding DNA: TGTGCCAGCAGCTTGCCACTAGCAGATGAGCAGTTCTTC. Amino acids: CASSLPLADEQFF.

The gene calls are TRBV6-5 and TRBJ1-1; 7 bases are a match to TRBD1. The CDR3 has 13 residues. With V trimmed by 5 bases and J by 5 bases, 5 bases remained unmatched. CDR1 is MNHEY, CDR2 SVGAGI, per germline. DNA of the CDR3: TGTGCCAGCAGTGAGGGGGCGCAAACTGAAGCTTTCTTT. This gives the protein CASSEGAQTEAFF.

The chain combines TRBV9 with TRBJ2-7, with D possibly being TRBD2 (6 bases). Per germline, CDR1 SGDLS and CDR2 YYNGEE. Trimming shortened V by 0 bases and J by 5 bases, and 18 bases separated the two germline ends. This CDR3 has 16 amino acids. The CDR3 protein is CASSVAQGGWTDEQYF. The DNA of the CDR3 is TGTGCCAGCAGCGTAGCTCAGGGAGGATGGACCGACGAGCAGTACTTC.

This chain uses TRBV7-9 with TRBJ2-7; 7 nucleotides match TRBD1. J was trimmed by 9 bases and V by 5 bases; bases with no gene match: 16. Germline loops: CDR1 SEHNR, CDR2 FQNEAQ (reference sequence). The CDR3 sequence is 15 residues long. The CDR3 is CASSPRTGSTGGQYF. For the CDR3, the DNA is TGTGCCAGCAGCCCTCGGACAGGCTCGACTGGGGGGCAGTACTTC.

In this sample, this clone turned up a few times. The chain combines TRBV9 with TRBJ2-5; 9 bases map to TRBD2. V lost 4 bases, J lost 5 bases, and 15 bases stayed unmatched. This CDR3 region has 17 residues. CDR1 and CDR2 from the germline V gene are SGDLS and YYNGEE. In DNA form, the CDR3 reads TGTGCCAGCAGCTCTCGGGGAGCGGGGGGATCAGGGGAGACCCAGTACTTC. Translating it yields CASSSRGAGGSGETQYF.

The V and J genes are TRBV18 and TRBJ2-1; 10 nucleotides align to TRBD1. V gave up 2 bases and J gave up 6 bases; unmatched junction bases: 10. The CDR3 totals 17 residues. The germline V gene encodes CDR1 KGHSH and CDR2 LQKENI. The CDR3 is CASSPTLRDRGGNEQFF. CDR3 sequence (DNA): TGTGCCAGCTCACCAACGCTCCGGGACAGGGGAGGCAATGAGCAGTTCTTC.

The CDR3 region has the DNA TGTGCCAGTAGTCCTAATCCGACAGGGGGCGGCGGCTACACCTTC. Encoded protein: CASSPNPTGGGGYTF. The chain carries TRBV19 and TRBJ1-2; the match to TRBD1 covers 10 bases. The junction had 11 bases not matched to a gene; V was cut back by 5 bases and J by 8 bases. This CDR3 region has 15 residues. Germline CDR1 and CDR2: LNHDA and SQIVND (reference sequence).

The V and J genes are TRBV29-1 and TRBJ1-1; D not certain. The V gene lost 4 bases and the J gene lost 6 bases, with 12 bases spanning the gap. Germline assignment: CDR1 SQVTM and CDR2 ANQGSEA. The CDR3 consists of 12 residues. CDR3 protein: CSVAPSSAEAFF. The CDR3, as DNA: TGCAGCGTTGCACCGTCAAGCGCTGAAGCTTTCTTT.

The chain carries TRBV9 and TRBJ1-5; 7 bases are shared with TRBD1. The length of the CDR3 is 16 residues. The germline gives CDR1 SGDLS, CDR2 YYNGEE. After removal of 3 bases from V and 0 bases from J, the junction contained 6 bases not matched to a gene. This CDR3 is CASSGPGQNSNQPQHF. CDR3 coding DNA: TGTGCCAGCAGCGGGCCGGGACAGAATAGCAATCAGCCCCAGCATTTT.

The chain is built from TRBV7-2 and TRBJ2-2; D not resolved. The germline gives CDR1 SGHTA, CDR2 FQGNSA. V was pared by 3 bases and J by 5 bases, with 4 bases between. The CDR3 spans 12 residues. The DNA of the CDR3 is TGTGCCAGCAGCTTTTTAACCGGGGAGCTGTTTTTT. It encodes CASSFLTGELFF.

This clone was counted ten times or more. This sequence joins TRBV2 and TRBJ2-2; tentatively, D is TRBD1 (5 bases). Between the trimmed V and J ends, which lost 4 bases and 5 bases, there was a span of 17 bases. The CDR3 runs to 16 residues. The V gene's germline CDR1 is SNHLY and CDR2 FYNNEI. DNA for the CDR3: TGTGCCAGCAGTGGGCAACCTACCCCAGGGACCGGGGAGCTGTTTTTT. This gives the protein CASSGQPTPGTGELFF.